Below are 3 T cell receptor beta chains sequenced from a single sample in a study of long-term antiretroviral therapy in people with HIV. Running of the v3.0 immunoSEQ assay took place at survey level. TCRdb keeps only in-frame clones here, not all; method: immunoSEQ multiplex PCR. The profile shows 30,000 to 40,000 clones, over 70% of them singletons. The material sequenced was unsorted PBMCs, taken 3.1 years after starting antiretroviral therapy. The source of these receptors is a woman in her fifties or sixties with HIV.

The chain couples TRBV5-1 to TRBJ2-5; a possible D gene is TRBD2 (5 bases). The germline gives CDR1 SGHRS, CDR2 YFSETQ. V was clipped by 2 bases and J by 9 bases, with 17 bases between them. This CDR3 region has 14 residues. CDR3 region: CASSLVLGSGAQYF. Written as DNA, the CDR3 is TGCGCCAGCAGCTTAGTTCTGGGTTCCGGGGCCCAGTACTTC.

This chain connects TRBV18 to TRBJ2-5; D is perhaps TRBD1 (6 bases). Germline CDR1 KGHSH, CDR2 LQKENI. This CDR3 has 13 residues. Trimming shortened V by 7 bases and J by 4 bases, and 13 bases separated the two germline ends. The chain's CDR3 is CASWDTLGETQYF. CDR3 DNA: TGTGCCAGCTGGGACACCTTGGGAGAGACCCAGTACTTC.

This clone has only one observation. This chain uses TRBV5-5 with TRBJ2-1, with TRBD1 identical over 8 bases. Trimming cost V 3 bases and J 1 base; bases outside gene matches: 3. Germline V gives CDR1 SGHKS, CDR2 YYEKEE (reference sequence). The CDR3 extends over 15 amino acids. The CDR3 nucleotides read TGTGCCAGCAGCTCGGGGACAGGTTCCTACAATGAGCAGTTCTTC. Translated: CASSSGTGSYNEQFF.